The clone carrying this TCR beta chain was seen only a few times. Its specificity is not known. In TCRdb, the 5' RACE reads were re-called with MiXCR into one record per CDR3 protein. The sample carries 250,000 to 300,000 distinct CDR3 sequences, 15% to 20% recorded once. These data are taken from a study of T-cell memory formation after mild COVID-19. Study in general: Each donor largely had its own TCR clusters.

Per the germline V gene, CDR1 is LGHDT and CDR2 is YNNKEL (reference sequence). Trimming left V 4 bases short and J 7 bases short, with 14 bases between. The length of the CDR3 is 15 residues. Study results and limitations: Clones which contracted sat mainly in CM and EM if CD4+, and in EMRA if CD8+. A second wave expanding day 15 to 37 was CD4+-biased; contracting clones were balanced.

The sequencing input was PBMCs or a T cell subset sorted from them (not recorded which). The receptor was derived from a man aged 18 to 29 who had mild COVID-19 (a few samples of this study predate the infection). Cell type and time point are not known. The genes are TRBV3-1 and TRBJ1-6, with D possibly TRBD1 on 5 matching bases. The CDR3 is CASSLLLRGNSPLHF. CDR3 DNA sequence: TGTGCCAGCAGCCTGCTATTACGGGGGAATTCACCCCTCCACTTT.